Listed below are T cell receptor beta chains from one sample, sequenced in a study of glioma-infiltrating T cells. TCRdb called the multiplex PCR reads again in MiXCR, with one record for every CDR3 protein. Found here are around 93,000 distinct CDR3 sequences, approximately 40% of them singletons; the top ten hold roughly two fifths. The sequenced material came from glioma tissue, nonneoplastic brain tissue, or PBMCs (not recorded which). These receptors were obtained from a human donor with low-grade glioma or glioblastoma, undergoing nonglioma brain surgery, or in good health (not recorded which). Each CDR3 is given with its conserved first and last residue. D genes are given only for firm matches. Clone size, where shown, is once, few, many, or a class for clones that have expanded.

j_call v_call d_call clone_size cdr3_nt cdr3_aa
TRBJ2-7 TRBV7-9 TRBD1 many TGTGCCAGCAGCCTCAGACAGGGGAACTCCTACGAGCAGTACTTC CASSLRQGNSYEQYF
TRBJ2-7 TRBV2 NA NA TGTGCCAGCGGTTTTGGGGGCCACGAGCAGTACTTC CASGFGGHEQYF
TRBJ1-2 TRBV2 NA many TGTGCCAGCGAAAGGGTATCGAAGGGCTACACCTTC CASERVSKGYTF
TRBJ2-3 TRBV7-2 NA many TGTGCCAGCAGCCGTATTGTAGCCCCTAGCACAGATACGCAGTATTTT CASSRIVAPSTDTQYF
TRBJ1-5 TRBV19 NA many TGTGCCAGTAGTATAGGCCAAGGGATAGATCAGCCCCAGCATTTT CASSIGQGIDQPQHF
TRBJ1-1 TRBV6-1 NA many TGTGCCAGCAGTGAGTCAGAGATGAACACTGAAGCTTTCTTT CASSESEMNTEAFF
TRBJ2-1 TRBV2 TRBD1 many TGTGCCAGCACGCCGGGACAGTACAATGAGCAGTTCTTC CASTPGQYNEQFF
TRBJ1-6 TRBV7-6 NA many TGTGCCAGCAGCTTAGAATTAGGGGGGGCCCGGTCACCCCTCCACTTT CASSLELGGARSPLHF
TRBJ1-2 TRBV3-1 NA NA TGTGCCAGCACCCAATATTGGGGAGGTGGCTACACCTTC CASTQYWGGGYTF
TRBJ2-3 TRBV29-1 NA NA TGCAGCGTTGTTCCTGTCCAGGGACGCACAGATACGCAGTATTTT CSVVPVQGRTDTQYF
TRBJ2-7 TRBV28 NA many TGTGCCAGCAGCGGGTCCCCGAGCTACGAGCAGTACTTC CASSGSPSYEQYF
TRBJ2-6 TRBV7-8 TRBD1 many TGTGCCAGCAGCTTTATAGGACAGGCTTATCCTGGGGCCAACGTCCTGACTTTC CASSFIGQAYPGANVLTF
TRBJ2-5 TRBV7-9 TRBD2 NA TGTTCCAGCAGCAGCGGGGTGGCCGGGGAGACCCAGTACTTC CSSSSGVAGETQYF
TRBJ2-7 TRBV4-1 TRBD1 NA TGCGCTAGCAGCCAAGCGACAGGGCGCTACGAGCAGTACTTC CASSQATGRYEQYF
TRBJ2-3 TRBV27 NA NA TGTGCCAGCAGTTCCGCCCATCACACAGATATGCAGTATTTT CASSSAHHTDMQYF
TRBJ1-5 TRBV6-2/TRBV6-3 NA NA TGTGCCAGCAGGAGCACAGATTTCGACCGTAGTGGCAATCAGCCCCAGCATTTT CASRSTDFDRSGNQPQHF
TRBJ2-3 TRBV5-8 NA many TGTGCCAGCAGCTTGTTGGGGCCTGGGACAGATACGCAGTATTTT CASSLLGPGTDTQYF
TRBJ1-5 TRBV7-2 TRBD1 many TGTGCCAGCAGCCGGGGACAGGGGGAGGTGGGCAATCAGCCCCAGCATTTT CASSRGQGEVGNQPQHF
TRBJ2-2 TRBV19 NA many TGTGCCAGTAGGAGAGGCTCTAATACGGGGCCCGGGGAGCTGTTTTTT CASRRGSNTGPGELFF
TRBJ2-5 TRBV7-7 TRBD1 NA TGTGCCAGGAGCTTGAAAATCGGACAGGCAGGGCAAGAGACCCAGTACTTC CARSLKIGQAGQETQYF
TRBJ2-5 TRBV13 TRBD2 many TGTGCCAGCAGCTCTCGGGGAGCGGGGGTGCGCGAGACCCAGTACTTC CASSSRGAGVRETQYF
TRBJ2-7 TRBV6-2/TRBV6-3 NA many TGTGCCAGCAGTTACTCAAGGAACTACGAGCAGTACTTC CASSYSRNYEQYF
TRBJ2-1 TRBV6-6 NA NA TGTGCCAGCAGTTACGGGACTTCCTACAATGAGCAGTTCTTC CASSYGTSYNEQFF
TRBJ2-5 TRBV7-3 TRBD2 NA TGTGCCAGCAGCTTAGAGGGGACTAGTTACGATACCCAGTACTTC CASSLEGTSYDTQYF
TRBJ1-5 TRBV7-2 NA NA TGTGCCAGCAACTCAAGACAGAACCAGCCCCAGCATTTT CASNSRQNQPQHF
TRBJ2-3 TRBV24-1 TRBD1 many TGTGCCACCAGTGATTCGGGACAGGTCACAGATACGCAGTATTTT CATSDSGQVTDTQYF
TRBJ2-2 TRBV7-8 NA many TGTGCCAGCAGAGGGCAGGGACGAAACACCGGGGAGCTGTTTTTT CASRGQGRNTGELFF
TRBJ2-3 TRBV6-5 TRBD2 NA TGTGCCAGCAGTGTCCAGATAGCGGGTTGTGGATCTCCGCAGTATTTT CASSVQIAGCGSPQYF
TRBJ2-7 TRBV7-2 NA NA TGTGCCGGCAGCTTAGCGCGTCAAGGGACCCAGCACTTC CAGSLARQGTQHF